This T cell receptor (beta chain) was observed in a study of blood T cell repertoires in COVID-19. The data were produced by immunoSEQ multiplex PCR, yet TCRdb's version contains in-frame clones alone and is incomplete. The repertoire includes hundreds of thousands of clones, approximately 80% of them detected once, and 1.9% sits in the top ten. The CDR3 consists of 15 residues. CDR1 is LNHNV, CDR2 YYDKDF, per germline (reference sequence). Trimming took 1 base from V and 4 from J; bases not matched to a gene: 6. The gene calls are TRBV15 and TRBJ2-7; 8 bases line up with TRBD2. Material: peripheral blood. The TCR comes from a woman older than 75 with acute or convalescent COVID-19. CDR3 in amino acids: CATSRGGGRGYEQYF. The CDR3 DNA is TGTGCCACCAGCAGAGGCGGGGGGCGAGGGTACGAGCAGTACTTC.